The subject of this entry is one TCR beta chain. The read ends 3 residues shy of where the CDR3 ends; the end is completed using the germline J gene. This sample was included in a study of T cells in women clearing cervical HPV infection. Germline CDR1 LNHDA, CDR2 SQIVND (reference sequence). This CDR3 has 14 amino acids. Method: immunoSEQ multiplex PCR; TCRdb's copy keeps in-frame clones and lacks some. The sample table includes under 30,000 clones. This clonotype was obtained from a woman aged 18-70 years with a cervical HPV16 infection that either progressed to CIN3+ or cleared (not recorded which). The sample taken for sequencing was blood buffy coat. The chain uses TRBV19 and TRBJ1-4; TRBD1 agrees at 11 bases. This chain's CDR3 is CASRTGGVFSPLFF. The sequenced CDR3 bases are TGTGCCAGCAGGACAGGGGGCGTCTTCAGCCCA. The full variable domain, with the rest looked up from reference TRBV19 and TRBJ1-4, is DGGITQSPKYLFRKEGQNVTLSCEQNLNHDAMYWYRQDPGQGLRLIYYSQIVNDFQKGDIAEGYSVSREKKESFPLTVTSAQKNPTAFYLCASRTGGVFSPLFFGSGTQLSVL.